This is a list of T cell receptor beta chains from one sample in a study of blood T cell repertoires in COVID-19. Assay used: immunoSEQ multiplex PCR; TCRdb lists only in-frame clones, some missing. The data show roughly 55,000 clones, with 80% to 85% seen just once and under 2% held by the top ten. Sequenced sample: peripheral blood. Receptor source: a woman in her fifties or sixties with acute or convalescent COVID-19. The CDR3 runs from the conserved cysteine through the conserved F or W. D genes are given only for firm matches. The size of a clone is reported for some rows only, either as once, few or many, or as a class for expanded clones.

16	TRBD2	TRBJ2-7	TRBV6-5	-	TGTGCCAGCAGTTACTCGACTAGCGGGGGACCTTACGAGCAGTACTTC	CASSYSTSGGPYEQYF
14	TRBD1	TRBJ1-1	TRBV28	once	TGTGCCAGCAGTTCTGGACAGGGGAACACTGAAGCTTTCTTT	CASSSGQGNTEAFF
14	-	TRBJ2-2	TRBV3-1/TRBV3-2	-	TGTGCCAGCACCGTATTAAAAAACACCGGGGAGCTGTTTTTT	CASTVLKNTGELFF
15	-	TRBJ2-2	TRBV19	-	TGTGCCAGTAGTATCGCGGGACCGATCACCGGGGAGCTGTTTTTT	CASSIAGPITGELFF
18	TRBD2	TRBJ2-3	TRBV7-2	-	TGTGCCAGCAGCTTAACGAGACTAGCGGGGTCTAGCACAGATACGCAGTATTTT	CASSLTRLAGSSTDTQYF
15	TRBD1	TRBJ2-5	TRBV6-5	-	TGTGCCAGCAGTTACTCGCGACAGGGGAAAGAGACCCAGTACTTC	CASSYSRQGKETQYF
14	-	TRBJ2-7	TRBV7-8	-	TGTGCCAGCAGCTTAGCTGGGTTACGGGACGAGCAGTACTTC	CASSLAGLRDEQYF
13	-	TRBJ2-1	TRBV7-8	-	TGTGCCAGCAGCTTAGATGGGGGGATCGGTAGGTTCTTC	CASSLDGGIGRFF
15	TRBD1	TRBJ2-1	TRBV7-3	once	TGTGCCAGCAGCTCGCAACCGGGACAGGGAAATGAGCAGTTCTTC	CASSSQPGQGNEQFF
13	-	TRBJ1-5	TRBV27	-	TGTGCCAGCAGTATATCTTACAATCAGCCCCAGCATTTT	CASSISYNQPQHF
15	TRBD1	TRBJ1-4	TRBV18	-	TGTGCCAGCTCACCACGCACCGGGACAGGTGAAAAACTGTTTTTT	CASSPRTGTGEKLFF
13	TRBD1	TRBJ1-1	TRBV6-1	-	TGTGCCAGCAGATACAGGGACAGGGGTCCAGCTTTCTTT	CASRYRDRGPAFF
16	TRBD1	TRBJ1-2	TRBV2	-	TGTGCCAGCAGTGGGGGACAGGGAGGGTCCGCCTATGGCTACACCTTC	CASSGGQGGSAYGYTF
13	-	TRBJ1-1	TRBV2	once	TGTGCCAGCAGCCCACAGGTGAACACTGAAGCTTTCTTT	CASSPQVNTEAFF
13	-	TRBJ2-3	TRBV19	-	TGTGCCAGCTTGCCGGGGGTTGGAGATACGCAGTATTTT	CASLPGVGDTQYF
15	TRBD1	TRBJ1-2	TRBV4-1	-	TGCGCCAGCAGCCAAGGAGGGACAGGTTTTTATGGCTACACCTTC	CASSQGGTGFYGYTF
18	-	TRBJ2-1	TRBV4-2	-	TGTGCCAGCAGCCAAAGGTGGGACTTGGGCTACTCCTACAATGAGCAGTTCTTC	CASSQRWDLGYSYNEQFF
14	-	TRBJ1-5	TRBV4-1	-	TGCGCCAGCAGCCAAGGGGAGGCGGATCAGCCCCAGCATTTT	CASSQGEADQPQHF
13	-	TRBJ2-5	TRBV12-3/TRBV12-4	-	TGTGCCAGCAGTTTAGTGCGGCAAGAGACCCAGTACTTC	CASSLVRQETQYF
14	-	TRBJ1-2	TRBV5-1	-	TGCGCCAGCAGCTTGCAGTATTCTAACTATGGCTACACCTTC	CASSLQYSNYGYTF
19	TRBD2	TRBJ2-1	TRBV7-2	-	TGTGCCAGCAGCTTAGTCGGACTAGCGGGAGTTAACTCCTACAATGAGCAGTTCTTC	CASSLVGLAGVNSYNEQFF
12	-	TRBJ1-5	TRBV18	-	TGTGCCAGCTCACGGGTGGGCCAGCCCCAGCATTTT	CASSRVGQPQHF
17	TRBD2	TRBJ2-3	TRBV6-2/TRBV6-3	-	TGTGCCAGCAGTCCACCACCGCTAGCGGGGGACACAGATACGCAGTATTTT	CASSPPPLAGDTDTQYF
16	TRBD1	TRBJ2-5	TRBV27	-	TGTGCCAGCAGTCCAATTAGGGGGACAGGGGGAGAGACCCAGTACTTC	CASSPIRGTGGETQYF
15	TRBD1	TRBJ1-6	TRBV27	-	TGTGCCAGCAGGAGGAGCAGGGGGTCGGGTTCACCCCTCCACTTT	CASRRSRGSGSPLHF
14	TRBD1	TRBJ1-6	TRBV19	few	TGTGCCAGTAGCCGAGGACAGGGGGTGTCACCCCTCCACTTT	CASSRGQGVSPLHF